The clone carrying this T cell receptor beta chain was detected ten times or more. This entry comes from a study of T cells after yellow fever vaccination. In germline, CDR1 is MGHRA, CDR2 YSYEKL. The CDR3 contains 17 residues. Trimming removed 0 bases from V and 5 bases from J; junction bases left unmatched: 5. A universal primer site and UMIs were added as TCR cDNA was made by 5'RACE template switching. One entry per CDR3 protein results from TCRdb running MiXCR on the 5' RACE reads. The table has about 250,000 distinct CDR3 sequences, approximately 3.6% seen once. The sample was PBMCs, taken 15 days after the yellow fever booster vaccination. The sequence was collected from a young man who received the YFV17D yellow fever vaccine. The chain carries TRBV4-1 and TRBJ2-3; TRBD2 agrees at 13 bases. CDR3 protein: CASSQDLRLAGGDTQYF. In DNA, the CDR3 is TGCGCCAGCAGCCAAGATCTGCGACTAGCGGGGGGAGATACGCAGTATTTT.